One and the same sample provided the 21 T cell receptor beta chains below, sequenced in a study of blood T cell repertoires in COVID-19. Produced via immunoSEQ multiplex PCR; TCRdb's table is partial and in-frame only. The data show approximately 50,000 clones, with around 90% seen just once and about 29% held by the top ten. Sequenced material: peripheral blood. Source of these receptors: a woman of 80 years or more with acute or convalescent COVID-19.

The chain recombines TRBV25-1 with TRBJ2-5, with 9 bases aligning to TRBD2. Germline V gene data show CDR1 as MGHDK and CDR2 as SYGVNS. The CDR3 totals 15 residues. Trimming took 2 bases from V and 0 from J; bases not matched to a gene: 1. CDR3 residues: CASSELAGYQETQYF. The CDR3, as DNA: TGTGCCAGCAGTGAACTAGCGGGGTACCAAGAGACCCAGTACTTC.

The CDR3, as DNA: TGTGCCAGCAGTATAACTCAGGCTAATGAAAAACTGTTTTTT. Amino acids: CASSITQANEKLFF. The chain links TRBV28 to TRBJ1-4; no firm D call. The V gene's germline CDR1 is MDHEN and CDR2 SYDVKM. The CDR3 runs 14 residues. Trimming cost V 5 bases and J 3 bases, with 10 bases left between them.

This chain joins TRBV5-4 and TRBJ2-5, with TRBD2 matching 11 bases. CDR1 and CDR2 (germline): SGHNT, YYREEE (reference sequence). The V segment lost 3 bases and the J segment 6 bases; nucleotides outside the gene matches: 10. CDR3 size: 16 residues. Here the CDR3 reads CASSWRGSGGAKTQYF. In nucleotides, the CDR3 is TGTGCCAGCAGCTGGCGGGGTAGCGGGGGGGCGAAGACCCAGTACTTC. The variable domain in full, completed from reference TRBV5-4 and TRBJ2-5, reads ETGVTQSPTHLIKTRGQQVTLRCSSQSGHNTVSWYQQALGQGPQFIFQYYREEENGRGNFPPRFSGLQFPNYSSELNVNALELDDSALYLCASSWRGSGGAKTQYFGPGTRLLVL.

The chain employs TRBV7-9 and TRBJ1-2, with a possible D match to TRBD1 (6 bases). Trimming removed 2 bases at V and 2 bases at J, with 15 bases between. CDR1 and CDR2 (germline): SEHNR, FQNEAQ (reference sequence). The CDR3 loop spans 16 amino acids. The CDR3: CASSLPSDSNNYGYTF. CDR3 nucleotides: TGTGCCAGCAGCTTACCTTCGGACAGCAACAACTATGGCTACACCTTC.

The chain recombines TRBV27 with TRBJ2-7; D might be TRBD2 (6 bases). Germline V CDR1 and CDR2: MNHEY, SMNVEV (reference sequence). The CDR3 extends over 14 amino acids. V was clipped by 2 bases and J by 3 bases, with 11 bases between them. The CDR3 nucleotides read TGTGCCAGCAGTTTAATTGGGGGGAACTACGAGCAGTACTTC. Translated, it gives CASSLIGGNYEQYF.

The table lists this clone with a few counts. This chain joins TRBV7-2 and TRBJ2-3; TRBD2 matches 8 bases. V shed 5 bases and J 3 bases; nucleotides not matched to a gene: 7. CDR3 length: 15 residues. Looked up from germline, CDR1 is SGHTA and CDR2 is FQGNSA. The CDR3 DNA reads TGTGCCAGCAGCCCCGACGGGGGGGAAACAGATACGCAGTATTTT. Translation: CASSPDGGETDTQYF.

This clone occurred once. This sequence joins TRBV19 and TRBJ1-1; the match to TRBD1 covers 7 bases. Germline V gene sequence: CDR1 LNHDA, CDR2 SQIVND (reference sequence). Unmatched junction bases numbered 4, after V lost 4 bases and J lost 5 bases. This CDR3 has 13 residues. The CDR3 loop reads CASSSQQGTEAFF. In nucleotides, the CDR3 is TGTGCCAGTAGTAGCCAACAGGGGACTGAAGCTTTCTTT.

This clone was seen just once. The chain employs TRBV7-2 and TRBJ1-6; 7 nucleotides match TRBD1. There are 14 residues in the CDR3. The J segment lost 10 bases and the V segment lost 4 bases, leaving 7 bases of the junction unmatched. Germline-derived CDR1 and CDR2 are SGHTA and FQGNSA. CDR3 region: CASSSRDSESPLHF. The CDR3 region has the DNA TGTGCCAGCAGCTCCCGGGACAGTGAATCACCCCTCCACTTT.

The genes are TRBV30 and TRBJ2-1; D remains unclear. This CDR3 region has 14 residues. Germline lookup yields CDR1 GTSNPN and CDR2 SVGIG (reference sequence). V lost 5 bases, J lost 2 bases, and 13 bases lay in between. The CDR3 DNA reads as TGTGCCTGGGCCACTCCGGCGGCCTACAATGAGCAGTTCTTC. Translating it yields CAWATPAAYNEQFF. The full variable domain, rest sourced from reference TRBV30 and TRBJ2-1, is SQTIHQWPATLVQPVGSPLSLECTVEGTSNPNLYWYRQAAGRGLQLLFYSVGIGQISSEVPQNLSASRPQDRQFILSSKKLLLSDSGFYLCAWATPAAYNEQFFGPGTRLTVL.

A single count supports this clone. The CDR3 loop reads CASSDRQGNNEQFF. CDR3 sequence (DNA): TGTGCCAGCAGCGATAGACAGGGTAACAATGAGCAGTTCTTC. V gene TRBV11-3 combines with J gene TRBJ2-1; 7 bases line up with TRBD1. The CDR3 is 14 residues long. Germline trimming cut 5 bases from V and 5 bases from J; bases unmatched to any gene: 6. Germline lookup yields CDR1 SGHNT and CDR2 YENEEA.

The rearrangement links TRBV3-1 (or the pseudogene TRBV3-2) to TRBJ2-1, with 13 bases fitting TRBD2. The CDR3 runs 15 residues. The germline V gene has CDR1 LGHDT and CDR2 YNNKEL (reference sequence). The V and J ends lost 6 bases and 8 bases, in that order; junction bases with no gene match: 7. CDR3 DNA: TGTGCCAGCAGTTTTACTAGCGGGGGGGAGTATGAGCAGTTCTTC. Its protein product is CASSFTSGGEYEQFF.

The chain employs TRBV5-1 and TRBJ1-2; D perhaps matches TRBD1 (5 bases). Trimming took off 3 bases at V and 12 bases at J, with 15 bases between the two ends. The V gene's germline CDR1 is SGHRS and CDR2 YFSETQ. This CDR3 has 12 residues. The chain's CDR3 is CASSSLPGLNTF. DNA for the CDR3: TGCGCCAGCAGCTCCCTACCGGGACTGAACACCTTC.

CDR3 protein: CAFLADSYNEQFF. The CDR3 DNA is TGTGCCTTTCTAGCGGACTCCTACAATGAGCAGTTCTTC. The chain links TRBV30 to TRBJ2-1; the match to TRBD2 covers 7 bases. CDR3 length equals 13 residues. Germline V gene sequence: CDR1 GTSNPN, CDR2 SVGIG (reference sequence). V was pared by 7 bases and J by 0 bases, with 3 bases of the junction left unmatched.

This chain's CDR3 is CASSWVLGTDTYNEQFF. CDR3 coding DNA: TGCGCCAGCAGCTGGGTGCTCGGGACTGACACCTACAATGAGCAGTTCTTC. This chain links TRBV5-1 with TRBJ2-1, with a tentative D call TRBD2 (6 bases). Germline V lookup: CDR1 SGHRS, CDR2 YFSETQ. Trimming removed 3 bases at V and 2 bases at J, with 18 bases between. The CDR3 covers 17 residues.

This chain uses TRBV19 with TRBJ1-5; 10 bases map to TRBD1. Germline trimming cut 5 bases from V and 7 bases from J; bases unmatched to any gene: 14. The CDR3 sequence is 17 residues long. The V gene's germline CDR1 is LNHDA and CDR2 SQIVND (reference sequence). The CDR3 reads CASSPQMGQGNRQPQHF. CDR3 nucleotides: TGTGCCAGTAGTCCACAGATGGGACAGGGGAACCGGCAGCCCCAGCATTTT.

The chain carries TRBV3-1 (or the pseudogene TRBV3-2) and TRBJ1-4; 7 nucleotides match TRBD1. The CDR3 contains 15 residues. Germline values: CDR1 LGHDT, CDR2 YNNKEL (reference sequence). Losses at the gene ends were 4 bases for V and 0 bases for J; bases not matched to a gene: 2. CDR3 in DNA: TGTGCCAGCAGCCCAACAGGGGCAACTAATGAAAAACTGTTTTTT. Its protein product is CASSPTGATNEKLFF.

V gene TRBV18 combines with J gene TRBJ1-1; 9 nucleotides line up with TRBD1. The CDR3 runs 14 residues. V was pared by 6 bases and J by 6 bases, with 8 bases of the junction left unmatched. Germline V gene data show CDR1 as KGHSH and CDR2 as LQKENI. In DNA, the CDR3 is TGTGCCAGCTCGCTGGACAGGGGCCCATCTGAAGCTTTCTTT. Residues: CASSLDRGPSEAFF.

This chain links TRBV3-1 (or the pseudogene TRBV3-2) with TRBJ1-4; TRBD1 is a possible D gene (5 bases). Trimming took off 5 bases at V and 6 bases at J, with 10 bases between the two ends. The CDR3 is made up of 13 amino acids. Germline-derived CDR1 and CDR2 are LGHDT and YNNKEL (reference sequence). The chain's CDR3 is CASSGGVDEKLFF. CDR3 nucleotides: TGTGCCAGCAGCGGGGGGGTAGATGAAAAACTGTTTTTT.

The rearrangement links TRBV6-6 to TRBJ1-5, with a weak D call TRBD1 (5 bases). Germline V gene data show CDR1 as MNHNY and CDR2 as SVGAGI (reference sequence). The CDR3 covers 14 residues. V gave up 5 bases and J gave up 5 bases, with 13 bases separating them. CDR3 bases: TGTGCCAGCAGTGGACTCGGGACTGATCAGCCCCAGCATTTT. It translates to CASSGLGTDQPQHF.

In its sample, this clone was seen once. Different DNA sequences within this sample yield the same CDR3. This chain connects TRBV3-1 (or the pseudogene TRBV3-2) to TRBJ1-5, with 8 bases that match TRBD1. The CDR3 contains 15 residues. Trimming at V came to 4 bases and at J to 2 bases, leaving 4 bases not matched to a gene. Germline loops: CDR1 LGHDT, CDR2 YNNKEL (reference sequence). This chain's CDR3 is CASSLGTGGNQPQHF. The CDR3 coding sequence is TGTGCCAGCAGCCTAGGGACAGGCGGCAATCAGCCCCAGCATTTT.

There are a few counts of this clone. The CDR3 nucleotides read TGTGCCAGCAGTTACCAAGATACTAGCGGGGGGGCAGGCGGGGAGCTGTTTTTT. The encoded protein is CASSYQDTSGGAGGELFF. This chain connects TRBV6-2 or TRBV6-3 to TRBJ2-2, with 13 nucleotides matching TRBD2. CDR1 and CDR2 (germline): MNHEY, SVGEGT. The CDR3 is 18 amino acids. V dropped 2 bases and J dropped 7; count of bases not matched to a gene: 10.